Listed here are 22 T cell receptor beta chains from one sample, sequenced in a study of cytomegalovirus exposure and HLA in healthy donors. With 60 Vbeta and 13 Jbeta primers, the PCR was carried out. Measured with immunoSEQ multiplex PCR; TCRdb has only the in-frame clones, and not every one. The sample contains around 230,000 clones, about three quarters of which appear only once. The source material was PBMCs. These receptor sequences come from a male donor in good health and CMV-seronegative.

In nucleotides, the CDR3 is TGCAGCGATGCAGGCGACACTGAAGCTTTCTTT. Its translation is CSDAGDTEAFF. V and J are TRBV29-1 and TRBJ1-1; D remains unclear. With 7 bases removed from V and 3 bases from J, the gap between germline ends came to 9 bases. The CDR3 has 11 amino acids. Looked up from germline, CDR1 is SQVTM and CDR2 is ANQGSEA.

The genes are TRBV7-8 and TRBJ1-5; D gene ambiguous. The V end was cut by 1 base, the J end by 5 bases, with 12 bases between. Germline CDR1 is SGHVS and CDR2 is FQNEAQ. The CDR3 is made up of 15 amino acids. CDR3: CASSLDGLGDQPQHF. CDR3 sequence (DNA): TGTGCCAGCAGCTTAGATGGCTTGGGCGATCAGCCCCAGCATTTT.

The CDR3 sequence: CASSQGGGQATYSNQPQHF. CDR3 sequence (DNA): TGCGCCAGCAGCCAAGGCGGGGGACAGGCCACTTATAGCAATCAGCCCCAGCATTTT. This chain uses TRBV4-1 with TRBJ1-5; 8 nucleotides align to TRBD1. Trimming cost V 1 base and J 0 bases; bases outside gene matches: 11. Germline CDR1 is MGHRA and CDR2 is YSYEKL. CDR3 length: 19 amino acids.

The V and J genes are TRBV7-3 and TRBJ2-3; D ambiguous. V lost 4 bases, J lost 7 bases, and 15 bases lay in between. Germline loops: CDR1 SGHTA, CDR2 FQGTGA. This CDR3 region has 14 residues. The CDR3 coding sequence is TGTGCCAGCAGCTCCCGCGCGTCTAAAAATACGCAGTATTTT. It translates to CASSSRASKNTQYF.

DNA of the CDR3: TGTGCCATCAGCAACAGGGAATATAGCGGGGAGCTGTTTTTT. Protein product: CAISNREYSGELFF. This chain connects TRBV10-3 to TRBJ2-2; tentative D call: TRBD1 (6 bases). Trimming left V 6 bases short and J 7 bases short, with 15 bases between. The germline CDR1 and CDR2 sequences are ENHRY and SYGVKD. This CDR3 contains 14 residues.

This clone has more than one count but fewer than ten. The rearrangement uses TRBV25-1 and TRBJ2-7, with D hard to call. Germline CDR1 reads MGHDK; CDR2 reads SYGVNS. CDR3 size: 15 residues. V lost 1 base to trimming and J lost 2 bases, with 12 bases between them. Here the CDR3 DNA reads TGTGCCAGCAGTGAATTAGAGACAAAAACCTACGAGCAGTACTTC. Protein: CASSELETKTYEQYF.

This clone appeared a single time. This chain links TRBV7-6 with TRBJ2-5, with TRBD1 as a possible D gene (6 bases). The CDR3 loop spans 14 amino acids. V was trimmed by 2 bases and J by 5 bases, leaving 12 bases between them. In germline, CDR1 is SGHVS, CDR2 FNYEAQ. In DNA, the CDR3 is TGTGCCAGCAGCTTATCCCAGGGGTTGGAGACCCAGTACTTC. Translating it yields CASSLSQGLETQYF.

The CDR3: CASSLRGLRQYF. In nucleotides, the CDR3 is TGTGCCAGCAGTTTACGAGGGTTGAGACAGTACTTC. The genes are TRBV27 and TRBJ2-7, with a possible D match to TRBD2 (5 bases). This CDR3 has 12 amino acids. Germline values: CDR1 MNHEY, CDR2 SMNVEV (reference sequence). Trimming pared 2 bases from V and 10 bases from J, leaving 12 bases between.

J is TRBJ2-7 and V is TRBV27; 10 bases match TRBD2. The CDR3 is made up of 17 amino acids. CDR1 is MNHEY, CDR2 SMNVEV, per germline (reference sequence). The trim removed 8 bases at V and 2 bases at J, leaving 15 bases unmatched. Here the CDR3 DNA reads TGTGCCAGCCAATCGGTTAGCGGGAGGTCCTCCGCCTACGAGCAGTACTTC. Residues: CASQSVSGRSSAYEQYF.

The CDR3 bases are TGTGCCAGCAGTGACGGGTCTAGCGGGGGCAATGAGCAGTTCTTC. It yields the protein CASSDGSSGGNEQFF. The rearrangement uses TRBV6-4 and TRBJ2-1, with 10 positions matching TRBD2. The V gene's germline CDR1 is MRHNA and CDR2 SNTAGT. The V gene end was trimmed by 2 bases and the J gene end by 6 bases; junction bases not matched to a gene: 4. CDR3 length equals 15 residues.

This rearrangement joins TRBV19 to TRBJ1-1, with 10 bases matching TRBD1. Looked up from germline, CDR1 is LNHDA and CDR2 is SQIVND (reference sequence). This CDR3 comprises 19 residues. The trim removed 4 bases at V and 4 bases at J, leaving 18 bases unmatched. The CDR3 coding sequence is TGTGCCAGTAGTACGAGAAAGGGACAGGGGAGACTCTCGGGCACTGAAGCTTTCTTT. It specifies CASSTRKGQGRLSGTEAFF.

The rearrangement uses TRBV7-9 and TRBJ2-7; TRBD1 might be the D (5 bases). The germline V gene has CDR1 SEHNR and CDR2 FQNEAQ (reference sequence). The CDR3 contains 16 residues. The V end was cut by 5 bases, the J end by 2 bases, with 19 bases between. CDR3 amino acids: CASSLPQGFLTYEQYF. In DNA, the CDR3 is TGTGCCAGCAGCCTACCCCAGGGCTTTCTAACCTACGAGCAGTACTTC.

The V gene is TRBV7-9, the J gene TRBJ2-7; 12 bases agree with TRBD2. With V trimmed by 5 bases and J by 3 bases, 14 bases remained unmatched. Germline V gene sequence: CDR1 SEHNR, CDR2 FQNEAQ (reference sequence). The length of the CDR3 is 18 residues. Written as DNA, the CDR3 is TGTGCCAGCAGCCTACTAGCGGGAGGTATCGGGGCGCTCTACGAGCAGTACTTC. This encodes CASSLLAGGIGALYEQYF.

This chain connects TRBV10-3 to TRBJ2-7; 8 bases line up with TRBD1. This CDR3 has 14 residues. Germline V gene lookup returns CDR1 ENHRY and CDR2 SYGVKD. V shed 10 bases, J shed 3 bases, and the junction held 11 bases outside the gene matches. CDR3 in amino acids: CATRKTGDFYEQYF. The DNA for the CDR3 is TGTGCCACCCGAAAGACAGGGGACTTCTACGAGCAGTACTTC.

This chain joins TRBV19 and TRBJ1-2; D is undetermined. The CDR3 consists of 15 residues. Germline V gene lookup returns CDR1 LNHDA and CDR2 SQIVND (reference sequence). V was cut by 5 bases and J by 4 bases, with 17 bases left in between. CDR3: CASSLQGREGYGYTF. In DNA, the CDR3 is TGTGCCAGTAGTCTTCAAGGACGGGAAGGCTATGGCTACACCTTC.

The chain carries TRBV28 and TRBJ1-5, with D tentatively TRBD1 (5 bases). The germline V gene encodes CDR1 MDHEN and CDR2 SYDVKM. CDR3 length: 15 amino acids. V dropped 5 bases and J dropped 2 bases, with 13 bases sitting between them. Here the CDR3 reads CASSPRGIGNQPQHF. CDR3 coding DNA: TGTGCCAGCAGTCCCCGGGGGATCGGCAATCAGCCCCAGCATTTT.

The V call is TRBV13, the J call TRBJ1-1; TRBD1 is a possible D gene (5 bases). The CDR3 is made up of 15 amino acids. Per the germline V gene, CDR1 is PRHDT and CDR2 is FYEKMQ (reference sequence). The germline V and J ends were trimmed by 5 bases and 4 bases, with 17 bases remaining between them. The CDR3 loop is CASSLTVGAVTEAFF. The CDR3 DNA reads TGTGCCAGCAGCCTTACAGTAGGGGCTGTCACTGAAGCTTTCTTT.

The CDR3 is CASSPQSGEPGYTF. CDR3 nucleotide sequence: TGTGCCAGCTCACCACAGTCAGGCGAGCCTGGCTACACCTTC. The chain joins TRBV18 to TRBJ1-2; D uncertain. With 1 base removed from V and 7 bases from J, the gap between germline ends came to 13 bases. Per the germline V gene, CDR1 is KGHSH and CDR2 is LQKENI. The CDR3 spans 14 residues.

V gene TRBV7-9 combines with J gene TRBJ2-1, with D possibly matching TRBD1 (5 bases). The germline V gene encodes CDR1 SEHNR and CDR2 FQNEAQ (reference sequence). The CDR3 covers 12 residues. Between the trimmed V and J ends, which lost 5 bases and 8 bases, there was a span of 10 bases. The CDR3 protein is CASSPLGDEQFF. In DNA, the CDR3 is TGTGCCAGCAGCCCTCTAGGGGATGAGCAGTTCTTC. Drawing the rest from reference TRBV7-9 and TRBJ2-1, the complete variable domain is DTGVSQNPRHKITKRGQNVTFRCDPISEHNRLYWYRQTLGQGPEFLTYFQNEAQLEKSRLLSDRFSAERPKGSFSTLEIQRTEQGDSAMYLCASSPLGDEQFFGPGTRLTVL.

The chain is built from TRBV19 and TRBJ1-6, with D possibly being TRBD1 (5 bases). The CDR3 has 16 amino acids. The V gene's germline CDR1 is LNHDA and CDR2 SQIVND (reference sequence). The V gene lost 3 bases and the J gene lost 0 bases, with 9 bases spanning the gap. CDR3 nucleotides: TGTGCCAGTAGTATCAACAGGAGCTCCTATAATTCACCCCTCCACTTT. It translates to CASSINRSSYNSPLHF.

V gene TRBV2 combines with J gene TRBJ1-1; D might be TRBD1 (5 bases). Germline V lookup: CDR1 SNHLY, CDR2 FYNNEI. The CDR3 loop spans 14 amino acids. Trimming cost V 4 bases and J 4 bases, with 13 bases left between them. CDR3 in DNA: TGTGCCAGCAGTGGAACAGGCTTCCTCACTGAAGCTTTCTTT. Protein sequence: CASSGTGFLTEAFF.

This clone was detected a few times. The chain has TRBV6-6 and TRBJ2-7; D is possibly TRBD2 (6 bases). The CDR3 spans 15 residues. Trimming stripped 2 bases from V and 5 bases from J, with 16 bases between. CDR1 MNHNY and CDR2 SVGAGI come from the germline V gene (reference sequence). The CDR3 loop reads CASSYGGLWEDEQYF. CDR3 nucleotide sequence: TGTGCCAGCAGTTACGGTGGACTATGGGAAGACGAGCAGTACTTC.